This TCR beta chain was documented in a study of T cell repertoires in cytomegalovirus infection. As for the study in general: Matching HLA type and CMV infection were both indicated by public TCR beta signatures.

In its sample, this clonotype was seen a few times. The target antigen is unknown. The CDR3 loop spans 15 amino acids. V dropped 5 bases and J dropped 4 bases, with 15 bases sitting between them. TCRdb reprocessed the reads via MiXCR and lists one record per CDR3 protein. The data show around 770,000 distinct CDR3 sequences, around 29% seen once. The specimen was cultured CD8+ T cells from PBMCs, collected from culture after CMV antigen stimulation. The receptor was derived from a human donor in good health (CMV status not recorded). Some clones in this sample may be carry-over from other donors' samples. The V gene is TRBV12-3 or TRBV12-4, the J gene TRBJ2-1; D may be TRBD2 (5 bases). The DNA of the CDR3 is TGTGCCAGCAGTGTGGCTAGCTCCGTTTACAATGAGCAGTTCTTC. Residues: CASSVASSVYNEQFF.